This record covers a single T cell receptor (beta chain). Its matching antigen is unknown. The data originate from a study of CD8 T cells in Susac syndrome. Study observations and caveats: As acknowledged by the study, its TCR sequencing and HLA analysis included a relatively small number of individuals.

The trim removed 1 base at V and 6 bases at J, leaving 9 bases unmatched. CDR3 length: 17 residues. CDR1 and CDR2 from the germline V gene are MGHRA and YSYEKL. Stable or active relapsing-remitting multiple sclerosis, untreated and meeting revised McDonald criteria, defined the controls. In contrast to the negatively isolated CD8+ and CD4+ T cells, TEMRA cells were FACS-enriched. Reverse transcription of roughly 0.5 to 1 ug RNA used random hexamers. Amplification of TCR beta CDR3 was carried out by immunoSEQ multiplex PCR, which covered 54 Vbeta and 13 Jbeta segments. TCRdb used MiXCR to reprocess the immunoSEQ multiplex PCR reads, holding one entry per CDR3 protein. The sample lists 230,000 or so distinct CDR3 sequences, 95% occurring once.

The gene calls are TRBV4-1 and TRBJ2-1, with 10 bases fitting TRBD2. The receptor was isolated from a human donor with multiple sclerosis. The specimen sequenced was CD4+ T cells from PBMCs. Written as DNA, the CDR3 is TGCGCCAGCAGCCAAGGGTCCCTAGCGGGAGTCGGCAATGAGCAGTTCTTC. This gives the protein CASSQGSLAGVGNEQFF.